This T cell receptor beta chain was sequenced for a study of Ad26.COV2.S vaccination and SARS-CoV-2 variants. Treatment in this sample: approximately 18 received Ad26.COV2.S at low or high dose, single or two shots; roughly five received placebo; per-sample allocation not given. All samples were drawn on day 63, counting from the first vaccine or placebo injection. This Boston cohort included adults aged 18-55 years. TCRdb keeps only in-frame clones here, not all; method: immunoSEQ multiplex PCR. The sample carries approximately 500,000 clones, 87% recorded once. V was clipped by 9 bases and J by 4 bases; unmatched bases: 8. Germline CDR1 is LNHDA and CDR2 is SQIVND (reference sequence). This CDR3 spans 15 amino acids.

This rearrangement joins TRBV19 to TRBJ2-3; TRBD2 aligns across 12 bases. This receptor was identified in a person between 18 and 59 years old who received the Ad26.COV2.S COVID-19 vaccine or a placebo. The input for sequencing was peripheral blood, taken in a trial of Ad26.COV2.S vaccine versus placebo. CDR3 protein: CASATSGSFADTQYF. The CDR3 region has the DNA TGTGCCAGCGCGACTAGCGGGAGTTTCGCAGATACGCAGTATTTT. Full variable domain (rest looked up from reference TRBV19 and TRBJ2-3): DGGITQSPKYLFRKEGQNVTLSCEQNLNHDAMYWYRQDPGQGLRLIYYSQIVNDFQKGDIAEGYSVSREKKESFPLTVTSAQKNPTAFYLCASATSGSFADTQYFGPGTRLTVL.